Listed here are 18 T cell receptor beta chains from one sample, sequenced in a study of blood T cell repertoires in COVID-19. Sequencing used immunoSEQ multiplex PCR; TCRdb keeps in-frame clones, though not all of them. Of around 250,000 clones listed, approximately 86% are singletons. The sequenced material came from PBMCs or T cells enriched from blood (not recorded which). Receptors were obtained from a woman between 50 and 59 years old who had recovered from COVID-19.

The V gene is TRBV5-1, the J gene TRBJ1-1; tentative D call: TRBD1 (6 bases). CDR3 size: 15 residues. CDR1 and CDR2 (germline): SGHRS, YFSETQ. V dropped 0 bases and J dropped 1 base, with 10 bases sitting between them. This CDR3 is CASSLADRTNTEAFF. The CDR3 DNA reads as TGCGCCAGCAGCTTGGCCGACAGGACGAACACTGAAGCTTTCTTT. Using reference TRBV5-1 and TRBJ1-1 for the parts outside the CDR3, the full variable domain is KAGVTQTPRYLIKTRGQQVTLSCSPISGHRSVSWYQQTPGQGLQFLFEYFSETQRNKGNFPGRFSGRQFSNSRSEMNVSTLELGDSALYLCASSLADRTNTEAFFGQGTRLTVV.

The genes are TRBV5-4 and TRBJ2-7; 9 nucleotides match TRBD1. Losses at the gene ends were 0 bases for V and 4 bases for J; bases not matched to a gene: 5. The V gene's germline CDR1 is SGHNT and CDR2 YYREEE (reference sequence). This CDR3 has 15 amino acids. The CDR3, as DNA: TGTGCCAGCAGCTTGGGACAGGGGGTACGGTACGAGCAGTACTTC. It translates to CASSLGQGVRYEQYF. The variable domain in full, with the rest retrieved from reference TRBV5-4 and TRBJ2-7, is ETGVTQSPTHLIKTRGQQVTLRCSSQSGHNTVSWYQQALGQGPQFIFQYYREEENGRGNFPPRFSGLQFPNYSSELNVNALELDDSALYLCASSLGQGVRYEQYFGPGTRLTVT.

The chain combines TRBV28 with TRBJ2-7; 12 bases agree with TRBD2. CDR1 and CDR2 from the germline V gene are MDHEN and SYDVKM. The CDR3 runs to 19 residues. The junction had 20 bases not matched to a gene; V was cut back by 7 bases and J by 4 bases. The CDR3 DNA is TGTGCCAGCATACCCCCGGGGGTCTCTAGCGGGAGGGCCCGATACGAGCAGTACTTC. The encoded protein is CASIPPGVSSGRARYEQYF.

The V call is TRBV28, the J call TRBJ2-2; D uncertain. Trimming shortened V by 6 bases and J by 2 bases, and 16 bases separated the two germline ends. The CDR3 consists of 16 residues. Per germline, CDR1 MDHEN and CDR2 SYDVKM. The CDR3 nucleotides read TGTGCCAGCAGCCTCTCACATTTGACAAACACCGGGGAGCTGTTTTTT. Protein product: CASSLSHLTNTGELFF.

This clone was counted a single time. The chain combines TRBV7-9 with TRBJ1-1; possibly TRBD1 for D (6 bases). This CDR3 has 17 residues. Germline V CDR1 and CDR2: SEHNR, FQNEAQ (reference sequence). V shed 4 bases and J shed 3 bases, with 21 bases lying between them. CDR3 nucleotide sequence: TGTGCCAGCAGCTCCCGCGGGGGGCAGGGCGCGGACACTGAAGCTTTCTTT. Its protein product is CASSSRGGQGADTEAFF.

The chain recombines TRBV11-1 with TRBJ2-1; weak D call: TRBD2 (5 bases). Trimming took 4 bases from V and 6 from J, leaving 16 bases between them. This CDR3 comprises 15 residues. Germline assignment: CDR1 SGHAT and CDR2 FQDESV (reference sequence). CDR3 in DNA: TGTGCCAGCAGCTGGCGCCCCCCTAGCATCAATGAGCAGTTCTTC. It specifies CASSWRPPSINEQFF.

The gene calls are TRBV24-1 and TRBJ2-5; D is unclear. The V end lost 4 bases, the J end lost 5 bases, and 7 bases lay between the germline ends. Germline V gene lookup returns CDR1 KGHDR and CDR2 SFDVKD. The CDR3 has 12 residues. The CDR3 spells CATSEAGETQYF. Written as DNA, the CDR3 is TGTGCCACCAGTGAGGCCGGGGAGACCCAGTACTTC.

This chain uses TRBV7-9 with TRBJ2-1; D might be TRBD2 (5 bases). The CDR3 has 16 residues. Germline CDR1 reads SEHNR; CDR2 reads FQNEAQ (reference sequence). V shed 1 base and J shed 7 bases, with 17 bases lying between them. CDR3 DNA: TGTGCCAGCAGCTTAGGGCCTAGCAGGATATTGAATGAGCAGTTCTTC. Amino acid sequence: CASSLGPSRILNEQFF.

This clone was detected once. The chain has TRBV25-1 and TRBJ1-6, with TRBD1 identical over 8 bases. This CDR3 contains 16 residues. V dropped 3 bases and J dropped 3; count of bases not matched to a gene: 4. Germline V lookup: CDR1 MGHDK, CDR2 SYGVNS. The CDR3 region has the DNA TGTGCCAGCAGTGACCAGGGGGCTGGCTATAATTCACCCCTCCACTTT. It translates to CASSDQGAGYNSPLHF.

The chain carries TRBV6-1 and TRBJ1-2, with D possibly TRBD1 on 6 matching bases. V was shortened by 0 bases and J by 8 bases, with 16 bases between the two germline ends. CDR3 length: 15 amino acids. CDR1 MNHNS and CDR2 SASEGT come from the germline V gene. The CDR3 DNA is TGTGCCAGCAGTGAAGCGCTTACAGGGCTTTACGGCTACACCTTC. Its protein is CASSEALTGLYGYTF.

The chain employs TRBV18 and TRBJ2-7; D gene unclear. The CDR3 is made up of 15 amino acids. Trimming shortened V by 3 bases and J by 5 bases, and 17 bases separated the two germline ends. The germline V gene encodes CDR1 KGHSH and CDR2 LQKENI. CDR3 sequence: CASSPEITRIHEQYF. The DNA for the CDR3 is TGTGCCAGCTCACCCGAAATTACCAGGATCCACGAGCAGTACTTC.

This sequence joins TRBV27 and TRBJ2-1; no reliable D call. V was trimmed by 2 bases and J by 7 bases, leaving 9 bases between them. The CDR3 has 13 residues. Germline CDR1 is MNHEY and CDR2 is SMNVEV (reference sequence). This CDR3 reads CASSLAAINEQFF. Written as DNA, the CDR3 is TGTGCCAGCAGTTTAGCAGCGATTAATGAGCAGTTCTTC.

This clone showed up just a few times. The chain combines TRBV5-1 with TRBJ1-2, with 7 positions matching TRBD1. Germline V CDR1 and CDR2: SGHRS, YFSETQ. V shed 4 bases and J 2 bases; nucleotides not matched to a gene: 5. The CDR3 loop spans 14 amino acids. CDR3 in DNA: TGCGCCAGCAGCCTCCTGACAGGGAACTATGGCTACACCTTC. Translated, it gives CASSLLTGNYGYTF. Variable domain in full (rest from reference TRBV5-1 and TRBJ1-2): KAGVTQTPRYLIKTRGQQVTLSCSPISGHRSVSWYQQTPGQGLQFLFEYFSETQRNKGNFPGRFSGRQFSNSRSEMNVSTLELGDSALYLCASSLLTGNYGYTFGSGTRLTVV.

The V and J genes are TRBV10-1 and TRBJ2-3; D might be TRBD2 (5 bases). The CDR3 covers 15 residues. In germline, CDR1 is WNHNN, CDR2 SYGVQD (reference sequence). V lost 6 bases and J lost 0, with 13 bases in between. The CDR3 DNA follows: TGCGCCAGCAGCGCCGAGGGTTGGAGCACAGATACGCAGTATTTT. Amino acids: CASSAEGWSTDTQYF.

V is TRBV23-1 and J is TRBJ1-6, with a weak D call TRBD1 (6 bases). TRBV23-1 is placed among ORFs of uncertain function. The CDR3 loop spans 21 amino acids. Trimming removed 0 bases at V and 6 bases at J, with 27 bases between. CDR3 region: CASSQSLTWDNSTARNSPLHF. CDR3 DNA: TGCGCCAGCAGTCAATCCTTGACCTGGGACAATTCGACAGCGCGTAATTCACCCCTCCACTTT.

DNA for the CDR3: TGTGCCAGCAGCTTGACTGTGACCGGGGAGCTGTTTTTT. Amino acid sequence: CASSLTVTGELFF. This rearrangement joins TRBV5-8 to TRBJ2-2; D gene ambiguous. Trimming removed 1 base at V and 5 bases at J, with 6 bases between. The CDR3 loop spans 13 amino acids. Germline V gives CDR1 SGHTS, CDR2 YDEGEE.

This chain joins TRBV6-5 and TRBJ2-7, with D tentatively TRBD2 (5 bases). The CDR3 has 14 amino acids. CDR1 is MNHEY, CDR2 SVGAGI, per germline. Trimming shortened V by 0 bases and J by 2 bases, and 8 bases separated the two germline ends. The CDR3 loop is CASSYSRAAYEQYF. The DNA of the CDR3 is TGTGCCAGCAGTTACTCGAGGGCCGCCTACGAGCAGTACTTC.

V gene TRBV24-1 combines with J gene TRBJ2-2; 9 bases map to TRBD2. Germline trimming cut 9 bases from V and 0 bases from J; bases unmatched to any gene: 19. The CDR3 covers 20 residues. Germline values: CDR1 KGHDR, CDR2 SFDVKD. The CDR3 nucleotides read TGTGCCACCCCTGCCCTCGGCGCTAGCGGGGACCACGCGAACACCGGGGAGCTGTTTTTT. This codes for CATPALGASGDHANTGELFF.